This TCR beta chain was retrieved from a study of shared clonotypes between healthy human individuals. General study points: The sampled material consisted only of blood, and tissue repertoires are likely to differ. Memory subsets generally showed smaller estimated richness than naive subsets did.

This clone has a single count. Antigen: not known. Germline V gene lookup returns CDR1 SEHNR and CDR2 FQNEAQ (reference sequence). V was cut by 5 bases and J by 5 bases, with 18 bases left in between. This CDR3 contains 15 residues. Splitting of each subset's genomic DNA was done evenly across several immunoSEQ plates. Authors' methods: Junction-only sequences without quality scores were provided by ImmunoSEQ, so filtering was different. Data came from immunoSEQ multiplex PCR; TCRdb stores just in-frame clones and leaves some out. The DNA gave D and trimming, while V, J and clone size come from that table. The top ten clones hold less than 2% of a sample with some 2.1 million clones, about 94% of them seen once. The naive CD8 population came from CD45RO-negative cells selected for CCR7, without terminally differentiated effector memory CD45RA+ cells.

The source is a man between 18 and 35 years old in good health. Some clones in this sample may be carry-over from other donors' samples. The specimen sequenced was naive CD8+ T cells from PBMCs. V and J are TRBV7-9 and TRBJ1-1, with no clear D. The CDR3 DNA is TGTGCCAGCAGCCCCCGGTCCACGTTAGGGACTGAAGCTTTCTTT. This gives the protein CASSPRSTLGTEAFF.